The entry below describes one T cell receptor (beta chain). The record originates from a study of CD8+CD57+ T cells in acquired aplastic anemia. Overall study context: Isolated CD4+ and CD8+ cells, once sorted, yielded DNA averaging roughly 3 ug.

Selection for sequencing was limited to patients who had shown CD8+CD57+ cell expansion by flow cytometry. Every patient had severe acquired aplastic anemia. TCR beta VDJ and CDR3 were profiled, and genomic DNA was the template. From the reads, TCRdb called clonotypes with MiXCR, one entry per CDR3 protein. This table holds 200,000 to 250,000 distinct CDR3 sequences, approximately 45% found once. This CDR3 region has 13 residues. Germline lookup yields CDR1 MGHDK and CDR2 SYGVNS. V gave up 6 bases and J gave up 4 bases; unmatched junction bases: 3. The rearrangement joins TRBV25-1 to TRBJ2-7; the match to TRBD1 covers 10 bases. Sequencing was performed on sorted CD4+, CD8+, or CD8+CD57+ T cells (not recorded which) from PBMCs. The receptor comes from a human donor with aplastic anemia. In nucleotides, the CDR3 is TGTGCCAGCAGGACGGACAGGGGGTACGAGCAGTACTTC. As protein: CASRTDRGYEQYF.